One TCR beta chain is described in this entry. No antigen is known for it. The data were taken from a study of spatial heterogeneity in lung cancer. Across the study: Taken at a median of approximately 2 years after resection, follow-up PBMC samples underwent sequencing when available. Each time, sequencing found more beta-chain sequences than alpha-chain sequences. Study conclusions and caveats: Circulating ubiquitous expanded tumor TCRs were observed more frequently at resection than at follow-up.

V lost 2 bases to trimming and J lost 3 bases, with 9 bases between them. CDR1 is SGHNT, CDR2 YYREEE, per germline (reference sequence). This CDR3 comprises 13 residues. The time point is: blood at routine non-recurrence follow-up after resection. In each case, whole RNA from tumor, nontumor lung or frozen PBMC was sequenced unsorted. TCRdb recomputed calls from the 5' RACE reads with MiXCR, one row per CDR3 protein. The data show approximately 56,000 distinct CDR3 sequences, under 8% seen once. The chain combines TRBV5-4 with TRBJ2-7; a weak D match, TRBD1 (5 bases). This specimen was PBMCs, taken at follow-up. This TCR came from a female donor with early-stage non-small cell lung cancer. The CDR3 nucleotides read TGTGCCAGCAGCTTTCCTGACAGCTACGAGCAGTACTTC. Amino acid sequence: CASSFPDSYEQYF. The variable domain in full, with the rest retrieved from reference TRBV5-4 and TRBJ2-7, is ETGVTQSPTHLIKTRGQQVTLRCSSQSGHNTVSWYQQALGQGPQFIFQYYREEENGRGNFPPRFSGLQFPNYSSELNVNALELDDSALYLCASSFPDSYEQYFGPGTRLTVT.